The 32 T cell receptor beta chains reported below all come from one sample, sequenced in a study of PD-L1 blockade in urothelial cancer. Assay: immunoSEQ multiplex PCR; the TCRdb copy retains only in-frame clones and omits some. Here the sample spans over 75,000 clones, roughly 90% being singletons. Indicated time point: pretreatment peripheral blood. Sequenced material: PBMCs, taken around atezolizumab (anti-PD-L1) treatment. All receptors come from a woman older than 75 with urothelial cancer.

The CDR3 loop is CASSLATGGGEETQYF. Here the CDR3 DNA reads TGTGCCAGCAGCTTAGCGACAGGGGGAGGGGAAGAGACCCAGTACTTC. V gene TRBV7-6 combines with J gene TRBJ2-5; 9 nucleotides agree with TRBD1. This CDR3 comprises 16 residues. The germline CDR1 and CDR2 sequences are SGHVS and FNYEAQ. J gave up 3 bases and V 0 bases, and 5 bases lay outside the gene matches.

The CDR3 coding sequence is TGTGCCAGCAGTTACGCCTCAGGGTTATATGGCTACACCTTC. Translation gives CASSYASGLYGYTF. The genes are TRBV6-5 and TRBJ1-2; the D gene is possibly TRBD1 (5 bases). Trimming took off 2 bases at V and 5 bases at J, with 12 bases between the two ends. Per germline, CDR1 MNHEY and CDR2 SVGAGI. CDR3 size: 14 residues.

The chain has TRBV5-1 and TRBJ2-1; 7 bases match TRBD2. This CDR3 is 15 amino acids long. Per germline, CDR1 SGHRS and CDR2 YFSETQ. V dropped 0 bases and J dropped 7; count of bases not matched to a gene: 7. CDR3 nucleotides: TGCGCCAGCAGCTTGGGGACTAGTTTTCTGAATGAGCAGTTCTTC. Translated, it gives CASSLGTSFLNEQFF.

This rearrangement joins TRBV19 to TRBJ1-2, with D uncertain. In germline, CDR1 is LNHDA, CDR2 SQIVND (reference sequence). The V end lost 0 bases, the J end lost 0 bases, and 5 bases lay between the germline ends. The CDR3 spans 14 residues. CDR3 in amino acids: CASSIETANYGYTF. The CDR3, as DNA: TGTGCCAGTAGTATAGAGACTGCTAACTATGGCTACACCTTC.

This clone was seen a handful of times. V and J are TRBV2 and TRBJ1-1; the D is unclear. Trimming left V 5 bases short and J 5 bases short, with 6 bases between. The CDR3 is 11 residues long. Germline values: CDR1 SNHLY, CDR2 FYNNEI. The CDR3 region is CASSTETEAFF. CDR3 DNA sequence: TGTGCCAGCAGTACTGAGACTGAAGCTTTCTTT. Looking up the rest from reference TRBV2 and TRBJ1-1 gives the full variable domain: EPEVTQTPSHQVTQMGQEVILRCVPISNHLYFYWYRQILGQKVEFLVSFYNNEISEKSEIFDDQFSVERPDGSNFTLKIRSTKLEDSAMYFCASSTETEAFFGQGTRLTVV.

This chain uses TRBV5-1 with TRBJ2-5, with D possibly matching TRBD1 (5 bases). Trimming removed 4 bases from V and 0 bases from J, with 13 bases in between. The CDR3 is made up of 15 amino acids. Germline assignment: CDR1 SGHRS and CDR2 YFSETQ. DNA for the CDR3: TGCGCCAGCAGCCTAGGGGTCGGGTACCAAGAGACCCAGTACTTC. Protein sequence: CASSLGVGYQETQYF. The variable domain in full, completed from reference TRBV5-1 and TRBJ2-5, reads KAGVTQTPRYLIKTRGQQVTLSCSPISGHRSVSWYQQTPGQGLQFLFEYFSETQRNKGNFPGRFSGRQFSNSRSEMNVSTLELGDSALYLCASSLGVGYQETQYFGPGTRLLVL.

The chain joins TRBV18 to TRBJ2-1, with D tentatively TRBD2 (5 bases). The CDR3 length is 12 residues. The V end lost 3 bases, the J end lost 9 bases, and 9 bases lay between the germline ends. Germline CDR1 reads KGHSH; CDR2 reads LQKENI. CDR3 loop: CASSPGRGEQFF. CDR3 DNA: TGTGCCAGCTCACCGGGCCGGGGTGAGCAGTTCTTC.

The chain combines TRBV7-3 with TRBJ1-1, with a weak D call TRBD1 (6 bases). Trimming cost V 5 bases and J 5 bases, with 15 bases left between them. CDR3 size: 14 residues. The germline V gene encodes CDR1 SGHTA and CDR2 FQGTGA. CDR3 amino acids: CASSPQGRGTEAFF. The DNA of the CDR3 is TGTGCCAGCAGCCCCCAGGGGCGGGGGACTGAAGCTTTCTTT.

The V gene is TRBV7-2, the J gene TRBJ2-1; D unclear. The CDR3 totals 12 residues. Between the trimmed V and J ends, which lost 5 bases and 10 bases, there was a span of 12 bases. Germline loops: CDR1 SGHTA, CDR2 FQGNSA. The CDR3 DNA sequence: TGTGCCAGCAGCCCCCCTCTACCCGAGCAGTTCTTC. Its translation: CASSPPLPEQFF.

In the case of this clone: Other DNA sequences from this sample encode an identical CDR3 as well. The chain recombines TRBV7-9 with TRBJ1-1; the match to TRBD1 covers 7 bases. This CDR3 is 14 amino acids long. V was clipped by 0 bases and J by 4 bases; unmatched bases: 2. The germline gives CDR1 SEHNR, CDR2 FQNEAQ (reference sequence). In nucleotides, the CDR3 is TGTGCCAGCAGCTTAGCAGGGGGCAGCACTGAAGCTTTCTTT. It encodes CASSLAGGSTEAFF.

V gene TRBV5-1 combines with J gene TRBJ1-2; D is unresolved. Germline V gene lookup returns CDR1 SGHRS and CDR2 YFSETQ. V was pared by 0 bases and J by 2 bases, with 11 bases between. The CDR3 has 15 amino acids. The CDR3 spells CASSLGTGENYGYTF. The CDR3 DNA reads as TGCGCCAGCAGCTTGGGCACTGGGGAGAACTATGGCTACACCTTC.

The genes are TRBV5-1 and TRBJ2-1; 7 bases are shared with TRBD2. V shed 0 bases and J 3 bases; nucleotides not matched to a gene: 6. Germline assignment: CDR1 SGHRS and CDR2 YFSETQ. CDR3 length: 16 amino acids. CDR3 loop: CASSLDGGVVYNEQFF. The CDR3 DNA is TGCGCCAGCAGCTTGGATGGGGGGGTGGTCTACAATGAGCAGTTCTTC.

This clone was detected once. The rearrangement uses TRBV25-1 and TRBJ2-2; TRBD1 might be the D (6 bases). Germline assignment: CDR1 MGHDK and CDR2 SYGVNS. The V end lost 7 bases, the J end lost 6 bases, and 15 bases lay between the germline ends. CDR3 size: 14 residues. CDR3 loop: CASTPQGWAGELFF. Here the CDR3 DNA reads TGTGCCAGCACCCCACAGGGATGGGCCGGGGAGCTGTTTTTT.

CDR3 nucleotide sequence: TGCGCCAGCAATCCGGGACTAGCTAAAGATGAGCAGTTCTTC. Its protein is CASNPGLAKDEQFF. This chain links TRBV10-1 with TRBJ2-1; 9 bases agree with TRBD2. V lost 7 bases to trimming and J lost 8 bases; unmatched junction nucleotides: 9. Looked up from germline, CDR1 is WNHNN and CDR2 is SYGVQD (reference sequence). This CDR3 is built from 14 residues.

V gene TRBV7-9 combines with J gene TRBJ2-3; D possibly corresponds to TRBD2 (6 bases). V was clipped by 4 bases and J by 4 bases, with 21 bases between them. This CDR3 comprises 17 residues. Germline CDR1 and CDR2: SEHNR and FQNEAQ (reference sequence). CDR3 loop: CASSSIGAGSAADTQYF. The CDR3 DNA reads TGTGCCAGCAGCTCCATCGGCGCGGGAAGCGCCGCAGATACGCAGTATTTT.

This clone was detected only a few times. This chain connects TRBV6-1 to TRBJ1-1; D is unclear. V was shortened by 7 bases and J by 5 bases, with 5 bases between the two germline ends. This CDR3 spans 10 amino acids. The germline gives CDR1 MNHNS, CDR2 SASEGT. CDR3 sequence reads: CASTGTEAFF. The CDR3 coding sequence is TGTGCCAGCACGGGGACTGAAGCTTTCTTT.

This sequence joins TRBV13 and TRBJ2-2; 15 bases map to TRBD2. CDR1 and CDR2 from the germline V gene are PRHDT and FYEKMQ (reference sequence). The CDR3 loop spans 23 amino acids. V shed 2 bases and J 4 bases; nucleotides not matched to a gene: 20. CDR3 bases: TGTGCCAGCAGCTTAAAGAAATCCGGGACTAGCGGGAGGCGTCCCGTGGGCACCGGGGAGCTGTTTTTT. Protein: CASSLKKSGTSGRRPVGTGELFF.

This clone was seen only once. V gene TRBV10-1 combines with J gene TRBJ2-5, with 9 nucleotides matching TRBD1. The CDR3 has 16 residues. The V and J ends lost 4 bases and 2 bases, in that order; junction bases with no gene match: 8. Per germline, CDR1 WNHNN and CDR2 SYGVQD (reference sequence). CDR3 residues: CASSANPGTGQETQYF. The CDR3 coding sequence is TGCGCCAGCAGTGCCAACCCCGGGACAGGGCAAGAGACCCAGTACTTC.

In this sample, this clone turned up once. The J gene is TRBJ2-7, the V gene TRBV5-4; 8 positions match TRBD2. There are 15 residues in the CDR3. CDR1 and CDR2 (germline): SGHNT, YYREEE (reference sequence). With V trimmed by 4 bases and J by 0 bases, 6 bases remained unmatched. The CDR3 region is CASSPPTSASYEQYF. Written as DNA, the CDR3 is TGTGCCAGCAGCCCACCGACTAGCGCCTCCTACGAGCAGTACTTC.

The J gene is TRBJ2-7, the V gene TRBV28, with 7 positions matching TRBD1. The CDR3 is 15 residues long. V was pared by 0 bases and J by 0 bases, with 2 bases of the junction left unmatched. Germline lookup yields CDR1 MDHEN and CDR2 SYDVKM. The CDR3 sequence is CASSLWGDSSYEQYF. Here the CDR3 DNA reads TGTGCCAGCAGTTTATGGGGGGACAGCTCCTACGAGCAGTACTTC.

This clone occurred once. In DNA, the CDR3 is TGTGCCAGCAGCGCACGGGGGGGCGGCACTGAAGCTTTCTTT. Translation: CASSARGGGTEAFF. This chain uses TRBV7-3 with TRBJ1-1, with D perhaps TRBD1 (6 bases). The CDR3 has 14 residues. CDR1 and CDR2 from the germline V gene are SGHTA and FQGTGA. Trimming removed 5 bases at V and 4 bases at J, with 14 bases between.

CDR3 coding DNA: TGTGCCAGCTCACCGACGACAGGGTTGAACACTGAAGCTTTCTTT. Protein: CASSPTTGLNTEAFF. The chain recombines TRBV18 with TRBJ1-1; TRBD1 agrees at 7 bases. The CDR3 totals 15 residues. Germline CDR1 is KGHSH and CDR2 is LQKENI. V was pared by 3 bases and J by 0 bases, with 4 bases of the junction left unmatched.

In its sample, this clone was seen once. The J gene is TRBJ2-7, the V gene TRBV27; TRBD2 might be the D (5 bases). Germline CDR1 MNHEY, CDR2 SMNVEV (reference sequence). CDR3 length: 14 residues. V lost 3 bases to trimming and J lost 5 bases, with 14 bases between them. The CDR3 here is CASSFAGSNNEQYF. CDR3 nucleotide sequence: TGTGCCAGCAGTTTCGCGGGTTCAAATAACGAGCAGTACTTC.

About this clone: This CDR3 is also generated by other DNA sequences in the sample. The chain is built from TRBV19 and TRBJ1-5; 11 bases line up with TRBD1. Germline V gene sequence: CDR1 LNHDA, CDR2 SQIVND (reference sequence). This CDR3 region has 13 residues. Trimming took 9 bases from V and 4 from J; bases not matched to a gene: 2. CDR3 amino acids: CASRDRGNQPQHF. CDR3 DNA sequence: TGTGCCAGCCGGGACAGGGGGAATCAGCCCCAGCATTTT.

The chain is built from TRBV5-1 and TRBJ2-2, with TRBD2 matching 13 bases. Per the germline V gene, CDR1 is SGHRS and CDR2 is YFSETQ. J lost 2 bases, V lost 0 bases, and 1 base had no gene match. This CDR3 is built from 17 residues. The CDR3 region has the DNA TGCGCCAGCAGCTTGGGACTAGCGGGAGGTAACACCGGGGAGCTGTTTTTT. Protein: CASSLGLAGGNTGELFF.

V is TRBV5-1 and J is TRBJ2-7; a weak D match, TRBD2 (5 bases). Trimming cost V 4 bases and J 2 bases, with 10 bases left between them. The CDR3 loop spans 13 amino acids. Germline V gives CDR1 SGHRS, CDR2 YFSETQ. In nucleotides, the CDR3 is TGCGCCAGCAGCACGAGCGGACCCTACGAGCAGTACTTC. This sequence encodes CASSTSGPYEQYF.

The gene calls are TRBV15 and TRBJ2-1; D perhaps matches TRBD1 (6 bases). The germline gives CDR1 LNHNV, CDR2 YYDKDF (reference sequence). The CDR3 contains 15 residues. V was cut by 5 bases and J by 2 bases, with 13 bases left in between. The CDR3, as DNA: TGTGCCACCAGCTGGACAAGGGACACCTACAATGAGCAGTTCTTC. Its translation: CATSWTRDTYNEQFF. Complete variable domain (other parts from reference TRBV15 and TRBJ2-1): DAMVIQNPRYQVTQFGKPVTLSCSQTLNHNVMYWYQQKSSQAPKLLFHYYDKDFNNEADTPDNFQSRRPNTSFCFLDIRSPGLGDTAMYLCATSWTRDTYNEQFFGPGTRLTVL.

The chain uses TRBV7-8 and TRBJ2-5; TRBD2 is a possible D gene (6 bases). Germline lookup yields CDR1 SGHVS and CDR2 FQNEAQ. The CDR3 extends over 13 amino acids. Trimming left V 3 bases short and J 3 bases short, with 8 bases between. The CDR3 is CASSFGGKETQYF. DNA of the CDR3: TGTGCCAGCAGCTTTGGGGGGAAAGAGACCCAGTACTTC.

This chain joins TRBV9 and TRBJ2-5; 11 bases map to TRBD1. This CDR3 contains 15 residues. V trimming: 2 bases; J trimming: 4 bases; junction bases outside the gene matches: 4. The germline gives CDR1 SGDLS, CDR2 YYNGEE. CDR3 bases: TGTGCCAGCAGCGTTGGGACAGGGGGACCAGAGACCCAGTACTTC. It translates to CASSVGTGGPETQYF.

The J gene is TRBJ1-5, the V gene TRBV19, with 8 bases that match TRBD1. J was trimmed by 1 base and V by 6 bases; bases with no gene match: 5. The length of the CDR3 is 15 residues. Germline V gives CDR1 LNHDA, CDR2 SQIVND (reference sequence). The CDR3 sequence is CASRQGGGSNQPQHF. As DNA, the CDR3 is TGTGCCAGTAGACAGGGGGGAGGGAGCAATCAGCCCCAGCATTTT.

V and J are TRBV7-2 and TRBJ2-3; 10 bases fit TRBD1. The V gene end was trimmed by 6 bases and the J gene end by 7 bases; junction bases not matched to a gene: 10. CDR3 length equals 15 residues. Germline loops: CDR1 SGHTA, CDR2 FQGNSA. CDR3 DNA sequence: TGTGCCAGCAGGAGGGACAGGGGAGCCCGCAATACGCAGTATTTT. Its protein is CASRRDRGARNTQYF.

Here the CDR3 reads CATRQGNTEAFF. CDR3 bases: TGTGCCACCAGACAGGGGAACACTGAAGCTTTCTTT. V and J are TRBV6-5 and TRBJ1-1; 7 bases fit TRBD1. The CDR3 sequence is 12 residues long. After removal of 10 bases from V and 1 base from J, the junction contained 3 bases not matched to a gene. Per the germline V gene, CDR1 is MNHEY and CDR2 is SVGAGI.